This TCR beta chain came from a study of OX40 agonist ivuxolimab in advanced cancers. Study-level information: A history of anti-PD-1, anti-PD-L1 or anti-CTLA-4 therapy was acceptable, and approximately 41% had some.

Study outcomes and limitations: On average, CD8+ T cells showed a greater number of expanded clones than CD4+. The specificity for antigen of the expanded peripheral T cells was not determined.

On cycle 4 day 1 and cycle 7 day 1, as well as at baseline, blood was sampled. Trimming took off 0 bases at V and 2 bases at J, with 13 bases between the two ends. The CDR3 sequence is 16 residues long. The germline CDR1 and CDR2 sequences are LGHNA and YSLEER. For this clone: What it binds is not known.

Here immunoSEQ multiplex PCR was the method, and the copy in TCRdb shows in-frame clones only, minus some. Here the sample spans about 60,000 clones, about 90% being singletons. This clonotype was obtained from an adult with an advanced solid tumor such as melanoma, head and neck, liver or kidney cancer. Sequenced material: CD4+ or CD8+ T cells sorted from blood, taken in a trial of the OX40 agonist ivuxolimab. V usage is TRBV4-3 and J usage is TRBJ1-1, with D hard to call. The CDR3 bases are TGCGCCAGCAGCCAAGAGGCGTCCGATTATAACACTGAAGCTTTCTTT. The encoded protein is CASSQEASDYNTEAFF.